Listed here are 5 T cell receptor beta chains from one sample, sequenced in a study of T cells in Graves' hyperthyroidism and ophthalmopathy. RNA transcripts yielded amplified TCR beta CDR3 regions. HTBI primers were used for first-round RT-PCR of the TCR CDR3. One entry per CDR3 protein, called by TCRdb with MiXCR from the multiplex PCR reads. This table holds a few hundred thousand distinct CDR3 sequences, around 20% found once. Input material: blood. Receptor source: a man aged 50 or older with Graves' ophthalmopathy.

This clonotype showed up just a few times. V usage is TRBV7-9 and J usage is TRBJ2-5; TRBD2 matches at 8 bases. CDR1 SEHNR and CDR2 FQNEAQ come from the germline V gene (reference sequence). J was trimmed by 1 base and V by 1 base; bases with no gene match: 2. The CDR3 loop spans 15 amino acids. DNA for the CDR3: TGTGCCAGCAGCTTAGTGGCGGGAGGCCAAGAGACCCAGTACTTC. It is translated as CASSLVAGGQETQYF.

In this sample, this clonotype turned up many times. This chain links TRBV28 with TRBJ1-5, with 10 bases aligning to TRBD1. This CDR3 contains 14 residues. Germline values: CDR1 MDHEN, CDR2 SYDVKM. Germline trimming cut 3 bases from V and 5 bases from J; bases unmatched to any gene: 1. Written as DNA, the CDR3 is TGTGCCAGCAGTTTGGGGACAGGGGATCAGCCCCAGCATTTT. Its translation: CASSLGTGDQPQHF.

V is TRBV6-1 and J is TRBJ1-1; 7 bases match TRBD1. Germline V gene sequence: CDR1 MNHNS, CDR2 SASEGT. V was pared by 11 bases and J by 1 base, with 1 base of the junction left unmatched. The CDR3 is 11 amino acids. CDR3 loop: CAHRGNTEAFF. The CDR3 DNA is TGTGCCCACAGGGGGAACACTGAAGCTTTCTTT.

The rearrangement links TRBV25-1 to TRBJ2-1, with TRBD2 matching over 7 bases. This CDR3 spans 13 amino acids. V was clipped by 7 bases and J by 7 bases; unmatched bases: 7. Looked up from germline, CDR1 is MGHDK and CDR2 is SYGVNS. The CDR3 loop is CASIGWGLNEQFF. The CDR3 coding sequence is TGTGCCAGCATCGGGTGGGGACTAAATGAGCAGTTCTTC. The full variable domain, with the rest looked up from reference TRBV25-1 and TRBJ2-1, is EADIYQTPRYLVIGTGKKITLECSQTMGHDKMYWYQQDPGMELHLIHYSYGVNSTEKGDLSSESTVSRIRTEHFPLTLESARPSHTSQYLCASIGWGLNEQFFGPGTRLTVL.

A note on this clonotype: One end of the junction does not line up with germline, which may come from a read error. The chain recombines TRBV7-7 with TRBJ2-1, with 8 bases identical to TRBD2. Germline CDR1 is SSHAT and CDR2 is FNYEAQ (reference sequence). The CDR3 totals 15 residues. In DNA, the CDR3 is TGTGCTAGCAGCGCAAGCGGGAGTATGTACAATGAGCAGTTCTTC. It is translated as CASSASGSMYNEQFF.